Here is one T cell receptor beta chain with its context. Its antigen is currently unknown. TCRdb reprocessed the RT-PCR reads via MiXCR and lists one record per CDR3 protein. This table holds about 480,000 distinct CDR3 sequences, 13% found once. The record originates from a study of response to subunit inactivated influenza vaccine. The CDR3 is 13 amino acids. V was clipped by 6 bases and J by 7 bases, with 13 bases between them. Study outcomes and limitations: That few new T cells are recruited by each seasonal influenza vaccination was the authors' suggestion.

This material consisted of PBMCs from blood, taken 45 days after vaccination. This TCR came from a man in his fifties who received an inactivated influenza vaccine. This chain links TRBV12-3 or TRBV12-4 with TRBJ1-5, with a weak D call TRBD1 (5 bases). The CDR3 is CASSVAGNQPQHF. DNA for the CDR3: TGTGCCAGCAGCGTGGCAGGGAACCAGCCCCAGCATTTT.